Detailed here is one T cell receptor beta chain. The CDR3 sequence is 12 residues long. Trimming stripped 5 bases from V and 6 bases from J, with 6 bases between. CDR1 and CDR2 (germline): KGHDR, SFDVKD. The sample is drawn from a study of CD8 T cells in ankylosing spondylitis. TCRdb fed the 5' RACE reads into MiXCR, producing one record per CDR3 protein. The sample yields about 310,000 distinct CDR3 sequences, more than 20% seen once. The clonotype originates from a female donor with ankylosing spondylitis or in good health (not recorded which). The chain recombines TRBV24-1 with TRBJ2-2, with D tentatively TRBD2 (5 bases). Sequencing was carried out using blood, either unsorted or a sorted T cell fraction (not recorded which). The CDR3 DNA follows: TGTGCCACCAGTGTCGGGGCCGGGGAGCTGTTTTTT. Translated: CATSVGAGELFF.